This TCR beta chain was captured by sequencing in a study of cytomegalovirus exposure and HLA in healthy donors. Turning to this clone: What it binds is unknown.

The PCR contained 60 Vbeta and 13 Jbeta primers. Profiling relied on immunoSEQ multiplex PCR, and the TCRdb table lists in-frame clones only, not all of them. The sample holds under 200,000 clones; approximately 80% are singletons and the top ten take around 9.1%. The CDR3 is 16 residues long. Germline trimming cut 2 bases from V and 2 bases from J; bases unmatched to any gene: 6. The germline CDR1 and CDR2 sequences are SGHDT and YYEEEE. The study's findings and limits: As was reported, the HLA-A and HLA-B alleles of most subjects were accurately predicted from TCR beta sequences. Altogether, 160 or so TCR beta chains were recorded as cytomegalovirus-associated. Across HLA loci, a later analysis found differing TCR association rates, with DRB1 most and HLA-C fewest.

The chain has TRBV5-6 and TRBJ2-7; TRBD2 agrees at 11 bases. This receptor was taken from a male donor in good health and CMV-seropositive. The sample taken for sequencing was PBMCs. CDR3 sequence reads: CASSLMGLAVPYEQYF. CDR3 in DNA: TGTGCCAGCAGCTTAATGGGACTAGCGGTTCCCTACGAGCAGTACTTC.